The clone carrying this T cell receptor beta chain came up a few times. What it binds is unknown. This sample was taken from a study of T-cell reconstitution after alpha-beta-depleted transplantation in children. Study-wide points: Fresh T-cell production supplied most of the T-cell counts and diversity seen one year after transplant. Reportedly, roughly two months post-transplant, alpha-beta T cells arose from several hundred expanded graft clones. The high TCRbeta diversity at day 60 in some patients came from surviving recipient T cells and thymic progenitors.

As it was prepared, the TCRbeta library received unique molecular identifiers. TCRdb fed the PCR reads into MiXCR, producing one record per CDR3 protein. Of about 510,000 distinct CDR3 sequences listed, about an eighth were seen once; the top ten hold 12% to 15%. CDR1 is SQVTM, CDR2 ANQGSEA, per germline. This CDR3 is 15 amino acids long. Trimming pared 0 bases from V and 4 bases from J, leaving 15 bases between. The sequenced sample was PBMCs, mostly from graft donor cells, obtained 180 days after TCRalphabeta/CD19-depleted stem cell transplant. The TCR was taken from a female patient between 2 and 15 years old who had a stem cell transplant for aplastic anemia, so the T cells may come from the graft donor. The rearrangement joins TRBV29-1 to TRBJ1-1; D ambiguous. The DNA of the CDR3 is TGCAGCGTTGAAGATGGAATTTGGGAGCCCACTGAAGCTTTCTTT. Translating gives CSVEDGIWEPTEAFF.